These 25 T cell receptor beta chains were all obtained from the same sample, sequenced in a study of T cells in Graves' hyperthyroidism and ophthalmopathy. What was amplified from RNA transcripts were TCR beta CDR3 regions. First-round RT-PCR of the TCR CDR3 relied on the HTBI primer set. TCRdb recomputed calls from the multiplex PCR reads with MiXCR, one row per CDR3 protein. Of just over 550,000 distinct CDR3 sequences in the sample, around 46% were seen once. The sequencing sample was made of peripheral blood or thyroid tissue (not recorded which). These receptors came from a young woman with Graves' hyperthyroidism.

The chain carries TRBV25-1 and TRBJ2-3, with D perhaps TRBD2 (5 bases). CDR3 length equals 15 residues. Germline CDR1 reads MGHDK; CDR2 reads SYGVNS. Trimming pared 3 bases from V and 6 bases from J, leaving 16 bases between. CDR3 sequence reads: CASSDLGLVGDTQYF. In nucleotides, the CDR3 is TGTGCCAGCAGTGACCTCGGACTCGTTGGGGATACGCAGTATTTT.

The gene calls are TRBV15 and TRBJ2-6; 8 bases map to TRBD2. CDR1 LNHNV and CDR2 YYDKDF come from the germline V gene (reference sequence). V lost 1 base and J lost 0; bases outside the gene matches: 5. The CDR3 totals 18 residues. CDR3 residues: CATSRASSGSSGANVLTF. The CDR3 bases are TGTGCCACCAGCAGAGCCTCAAGCGGGAGCTCTGGGGCCAACGTCCTGACTTTC.

The chain joins TRBV7-9 to TRBJ2-5; perhaps TRBD1 as D (6 bases). The CDR3 runs 19 residues. With 1 base removed from V and 5 bases from J, the gap between germline ends came to 26 bases. Germline V gene lookup returns CDR1 SEHNR and CDR2 FQNEAQ (reference sequence). The DNA of the CDR3 is TGTGCCAGCAGCTTAGTACCCTCACCCTTCGCAGGGGTATGGGAGACCCAGTACTTC. Translating it yields CASSLVPSPFAGVWETQYF.

This clonotype showed up just a few times. This chain joins TRBV25-1 and TRBJ1-2; the D is unclear. V was cut by 5 bases and J by 8 bases, with 18 bases left in between. This CDR3 comprises 14 residues. The V gene's germline CDR1 is MGHDK and CDR2 SYGVNS. The CDR3 loop is CASSYSFSETGYTF. Written as DNA, the CDR3 is TGTGCCAGCAGTTACAGCTTTTCCGAAACAGGCTACACCTTC.

This clonotype appeared many times. The V call is TRBV7-9, the J call TRBJ2-7; D might be TRBD1 (5 bases). Germline-derived CDR1 and CDR2 are SEHNR and FQNEAQ (reference sequence). The V end was cut by 4 bases, the J end by 5 bases, with 9 bases between. This CDR3 has 12 residues. The CDR3 region is CASSSPRDEQYF. In DNA, the CDR3 is TGTGCCAGCAGCTCCCCCAGGGACGAGCAGTACTTC.

Turning to this clonotype: The junction shows a germline mismatch at one end, possibly a read error. The rearrangement links TRBV7-9 to TRBJ1-1; TRBD1 aligns across 7 bases. The CDR3 covers 18 residues. CDR1 SEHNR and CDR2 FQNEAQ come from the germline V gene (reference sequence). In DNA form, the CDR3 reads TGTGCCGGCAGCTTAGGGGAAGGGGGCGCGAGTTTTGGCACTGAAGCTTTCTTT. Protein product: CAGSLGEGGASFGTEAFF.

Notes on this clonotype: Since a much larger clone is just one base distant, this may be a read error. The J gene is TRBJ1-4, the V gene TRBV6-4; 7 bases align to TRBD1. The CDR3 sequence is 13 residues long. Germline loops: CDR1 MRHNA, CDR2 SNTAGT. With V trimmed by 6 bases and J by 6 bases, 4 bases remained unmatched. The CDR3 spells CASSHGTDEKLFF. CDR3 in DNA: TGTGCCAGCAGCCACGGGACAGATGAAAAACTGTTTTTT.

This clonotype has ten or more counts. The gene calls are TRBV7-9 and TRBJ1-6; 10 bases fit TRBD1. V dropped 3 bases and J dropped 9; count of bases not matched to a gene: 5. Germline V CDR1 and CDR2: SEHNR, FQNEAQ (reference sequence). This CDR3 contains 15 residues. The CDR3 loop reads CASSLTGGAGSPLHF. The DNA of the CDR3 is TGTGCCAGCAGCTTGACAGGGGGCGCGGGTTCACCCCTCCACTTT. Filled out from reference TRBV7-9 and TRBJ1-6, the complete variable domain reads DTGVSQNPRHKITKRGQNVTFRCDPISEHNRLYWYRQTLGQGPEFLTYFQNEAQLEKSRLLSDRFSAERPKGSFSTLEIQRTEQGDSAMYLCASSLTGGAGSPLHFGNGTRLTVT.

The rearrangement uses TRBV6-5 and TRBJ2-7; the D gene is possibly TRBD1 (6 bases). The V end was cut by 0 bases, the J end by 7 bases, with 19 bases between. The CDR3 length is 16 residues. Germline V gives CDR1 MNHEY, CDR2 SVGAGI. CDR3 in amino acids: CASSYSETGPLGEQYF. CDR3 coding DNA: TGTGCCAGCAGTTACTCAGAAACAGGGCCTTTGGGAGAGCAGTACTTC.

The chain carries TRBV29-1 and TRBJ2-5; 7 bases are shared with TRBD2. With 8 bases clipped from V and 1 base from J, the junction kept 10 bases outside the gene matches. The germline V gene encodes CDR1 SQVTM and CDR2 ANQGSEA. The CDR3 is 14 amino acids. CDR3 region: CSTGPSGPQETQYF. The CDR3, as DNA: TGCAGCACCGGTCCTAGCGGACCCCAAGAGACCCAGTACTTC.

In this sample, this clonotype turned up a few times. The chain is built from TRBV9 and TRBJ2-7, with 11 bases lining up with TRBD2. With V trimmed by 7 bases and J by 2 bases, 14 bases remained unmatched. The CDR3 is 17 residues long. Germline loops: CDR1 SGDLS, CDR2 YYNGEE. The CDR3 spells CASSPTSGVENPYEQYF. CDR3 coding DNA: TGTGCCAGCTCTCCGACTAGCGGGGTGGAGAACCCCTACGAGCAGTACTTC.

In this sample, this clonotype turned up a few times. The V gene is TRBV9, the J gene TRBJ2-7; the match to TRBD1 covers 7 bases. The trim removed 3 bases at V and 3 bases at J, leaving 6 bases unmatched. This CDR3 region has 14 residues. Germline loops: CDR1 SGDLS, CDR2 YYNGEE. Here the CDR3 reads CASSADRSGYEQYF. CDR3 DNA sequence: TGTGCCAGCAGCGCGGACAGGTCTGGCTACGAGCAGTACTTC.

In this sample, this clonotype turned up a few times. This chain links TRBV2 with TRBJ1-2; 7 nucleotides agree with TRBD1. This CDR3 is 15 amino acids long. Germline CDR1 reads SNHLY; CDR2 reads FYNNEI. Trimming removed 8 bases from V and 3 bases from J; junction bases left unmatched: 12. CDR3 loop: CASPDRQGVYYGYTF. CDR3 coding DNA: TGTGCCAGCCCGGATAGACAGGGCGTTTACTATGGCTACACCTTC.

With respect to this clonotype: Mismatch with germline at one junction end may stem from a read error. The rearrangement links TRBV12-3 or TRBV12-4 to TRBJ1-4; no reliable D call. The CDR3 runs 14 residues. CDR3 region: CASSPPATDEKLFF. The CDR3 bases are TGTGCCAGCAGCCCACCCGCAACTGATGAAAAACTGTTTTTT.

The chain uses TRBV20-1 and TRBJ2-5, with 7 bases fitting TRBD1. The CDR3 runs 13 residues. CDR1 is DFQATT, CDR2 SNEGSKA, per germline (reference sequence). The V gene end was trimmed by 4 bases and the J gene end by 2 bases; junction bases not matched to a gene: 4. DNA of the CDR3: TGCAGTGCTAAAGACAGGGAACAAGAGACCCAGTACTTC. It is translated as CSAKDREQETQYF.

This chain connects TRBV2 to TRBJ1-1; weak D call: TRBD1 (6 bases). The CDR3 spans 14 residues. Trimming cost V 6 bases and J 7 bases, with 18 bases left between them. Germline V lookup: CDR1 SNHLY, CDR2 FYNNEI. The chain's CDR3 is CASRPITGLDEAFF. Written as DNA, the CDR3 is TGTGCCAGCAGGCCCATAACAGGGCTTGATGAAGCTTTCTTT.

This clonotype has at least ten counts. The chain joins TRBV15 to TRBJ1-1; the D gene is possibly TRBD1 (5 bases). Germline-derived CDR1 and CDR2 are LNHNV and YYDKDF (reference sequence). V was trimmed by 0 bases and J by 0 bases, leaving 8 bases between them. The CDR3 consists of 15 residues. CDR3 sequence reads: CATSRDRGMNTEAFF. The CDR3 nucleotides are TGTGCCACCAGCAGAGATCGGGGGATGAACACTGAAGCTTTCTTT. The full variable domain, in which reference TRBV15 and TRBJ1-1 provide the parts outside the CDR3, is DAMVIQNPRYQVTQFGKPVTLSCSQTLNHNVMYWYQQKSSQAPKLLFHYYDKDFNNEADTPDNFQSRRPNTSFCFLDIRSPGLGDTAMYLCATSRDRGMNTEAFFGQGTRLTVV.

The sample holds many counts of this clonotype. The CDR3 spells CASGRGGNNSPLHF. The CDR3, as DNA: TGTGCCAGCGGACGAGGAGGGAATAATTCACCCCTCCACTTT. V and J are TRBV10-3 and TRBJ1-6; D is ambiguous. Between the trimmed V and J ends, which lost 10 bases and 5 bases, there was a span of 15 bases. CDR1 is ENHRY, CDR2 SYGVKD, per germline. The CDR3 runs to 14 residues.

The DNA of the CDR3 is TGTGCCAGCAGTGAATATATTCGGCGGGAGGGCCACCAAGAGACCCAGTACTTC. The encoded protein is CASSEYIRREGHQETQYF. J is TRBJ2-5 and V is TRBV25-1; 9 bases are a match to TRBD2. Germline CDR1 MGHDK, CDR2 SYGVNS. V dropped 0 bases and J dropped 0; count of bases not matched to a gene: 8. The CDR3 loop spans 18 amino acids.

This clonotype was observed a few times. One end of the junction does not line up with germline, which may come from a read error. The chain joins TRBV14 to TRBJ1-2, with no clear D. There are 13 residues in the CDR3. CDR1 and CDR2 (germline): SGHDN, FVKESK. The CDR3 is CASSQGREYGYTF. The CDR3 nucleotides read TGCGCCAGCAGCCAAGGGAGAGAATATGGCTACACCTTC.

There are a few counts of this clonotype. V is TRBV11-2 and J is TRBJ1-1; D gene unclear. The CDR3 contains 13 residues. The V end lost 9 bases, the J end lost 2 bases, and 13 bases lay between the germline ends. Germline V gene lookup returns CDR1 SGHAT and CDR2 FQNNGV. The CDR3 DNA reads as TGTGCCAGTTTCGCGACAATAAACACTGAAGCTTTCTTT. Translated: CASFATINTEAFF.

This clonotype was seen a handful of times. This chain joins TRBV7-6 and TRBJ2-7, with D uncertain. The CDR3 is 14 amino acids. V was shortened by 5 bases and J by 0 bases, with 11 bases between the two germline ends. CDR1 and CDR2 (germline): SGHVS, FNYEAQ. CDR3 in amino acids: CASSLVRGSYEQYF. CDR3 sequence (DNA): TGTGCCAGCAGCCTAGTCCGAGGCTCCTACGAGCAGTACTTC.

This clonotype has ten or more counts. The chain employs TRBV7-3 and TRBJ2-6, with 10 bases identical to TRBD2. CDR1 and CDR2 (germline): SGHTA, FQGTGA. The CDR3 consists of 15 residues. The J segment lost 2 bases and the V segment lost 6 bases, leaving 1 base of the junction unmatched. In nucleotides, the CDR3 is TGTGCCAGCAGTCTAGCGGGAGCTGGGGCCAACGTCCTGACTTTC. Encoded protein: CASSLAGAGANVLTF.

The chain is built from TRBV15 and TRBJ1-2; 7 bases agree with TRBD1. CDR1 and CDR2 (germline): LNHNV, YYDKDF (reference sequence). The CDR3 loop spans 14 amino acids. J was trimmed by 5 bases and V by 6 bases; bases with no gene match: 9. In nucleotides, the CDR3 is TGTGCCACCAGTGATTCTGGACAGGTGTATGGCTACACCTTC. Protein: CATSDSGQVYGYTF.

Concerning this clonotype: A single base separates this from a much larger clone, so it may be a read error. The genes are TRBV11-2 and TRBJ1-6, with a possible D match to TRBD1 (5 bases). The CDR3 length is 15 residues. Germline V gene sequence: CDR1 SGHAT, CDR2 FQNNGV. DNA of the CDR3: TGTGCCAGCAGCTTAGTTCTGGGGGGAGATTCATCCCTCCACTTT. This codes for CASSLVLGGDSSLHF.